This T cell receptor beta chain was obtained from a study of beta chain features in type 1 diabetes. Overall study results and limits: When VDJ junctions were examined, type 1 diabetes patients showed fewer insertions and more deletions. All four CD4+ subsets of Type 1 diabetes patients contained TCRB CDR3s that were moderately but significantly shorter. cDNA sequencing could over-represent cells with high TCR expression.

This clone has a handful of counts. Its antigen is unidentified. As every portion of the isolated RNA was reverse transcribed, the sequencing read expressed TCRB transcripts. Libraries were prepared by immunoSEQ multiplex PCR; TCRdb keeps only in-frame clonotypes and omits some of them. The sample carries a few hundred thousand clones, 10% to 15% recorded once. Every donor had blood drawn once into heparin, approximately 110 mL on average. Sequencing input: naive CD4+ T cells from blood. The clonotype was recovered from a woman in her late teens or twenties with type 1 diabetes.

CDR3 sequence (DNA): TGCGCCAGCAGCTTGTACGGGTCCATGAACACTGAAGCTTTCTTT. Translation gives CASSLYGSMNTEAFF. This rearrangement joins TRBV5-1 to TRBJ1-1; the D is unclear. Per germline, CDR1 SGHRS and CDR2 YFSETQ. V lost 1 base, J lost 0 bases, and 10 bases lay in between. The CDR3 is 15 amino acids.